Below are 15 T cell receptor beta chains sequenced from a single sample in a study of cytomegalovirus exposure and HLA in healthy donors (dated by TCRdb to 2016 to 2017). Library construction relied on the immunoSEQ multiplex PCR assay. For the multiplex PCR, a mixture combining 60 forward primers for TCR Vbeta segments and 13 reverse primers for TCR Jbeta segments was used. The source is immuneACCESS, and TCRdb retained only in-frame sequences with V and J called. Part of the clones is not carried over; for the studies checked, unresolved V genes explain less than half of this, and the remainder is unexplained. For this sample there are approximately 160,000 clones; roughly four fifths appear just once. The top ten clonotypes cover 4% to 6% of the sample. Sequenced sample: PBMCs. The origin of the receptors is a man between 18 and 29 years old in good health and CMV-seronegative.

V and J are TRBV6-6 and TRBJ1-1; unclear D gene. Germline CDR1 is MNHNY and CDR2 is SVGAGI (reference sequence). The CDR3 loop spans 13 amino acids. The V and J ends lost 2 bases and 6 bases respectively, with 10 bases between them. The CDR3 nucleotides read TGTGCCAGCAGTTACGCCCAAGCGGCTGAAGCTTTCTTT. Its protein product is CASSYAQAAEAFF.

The gene calls are TRBV7-8 and TRBJ2-5; tentatively, D is TRBD2 (6 bases). V was shortened by 2 bases and J by 5 bases, with 15 bases between the two germline ends. CDR1 is SGHVS and CDR2 is FQNEAQ in the germline V gene. The CDR3 has 15 residues. For the CDR3, the DNA is TGTGCCAGCAGCTTAAGGAGCGGAGGGTGGGAGACCCAGTACTTC. Protein product: CASSLRSGGWETQYF.

CDR3 loop: CASSFHPGPGGTGELFF. The CDR3 DNA sequence: TGTGCCAGCAGCTTCCACCCCGGCCCTGGAGGGACCGGGGAGCTGTTTTTT. The V and J genes are TRBV7-9 and TRBJ2-2; D possibly corresponds to TRBD2 (6 bases). CDR1 is SEHNR and CDR2 is FQNEAQ in the germline V gene (reference sequence). The V gene lost 3 bases and the J gene lost 5 bases, with 19 bases spanning the gap. This CDR3 spans 17 amino acids.

The chain couples TRBV10-2 to TRBJ2-7; weak D call: TRBD2 (6 bases). The CDR3 is 15 amino acids. V was shortened by 0 bases and J by 2 bases, with 11 bases between the two germline ends. In germline, CDR1 is WSHSY, CDR2 SAAADI. CDR3 residues: CASSESNGGAYEQYF. The CDR3 nucleotides are TGCGCCAGCAGTGAGTCGAACGGGGGAGCCTACGAGCAGTACTTC.

CDR3: CASSSLNEQFF. Here the CDR3 DNA reads TGTGCCAGCAGTTCTCTCAATGAGCAGTTCTTC. The chain employs TRBV27 and TRBJ2-1; D not resolved. V shed 4 bases and J shed 6 bases, with 4 bases lying between them. This CDR3 has 11 residues. In germline, CDR1 is MNHEY, CDR2 SMNVEV (reference sequence).

The V gene is TRBV7-3, the J gene TRBJ2-1; D is ambiguous. The CDR3 extends over 11 amino acids. Trimming shortened V by 4 bases and J by 7 bases, and 5 bases separated the two germline ends. Germline assignment: CDR1 SGHTA and CDR2 FQGTGA. The CDR3 is CASSSSNEQFF. The CDR3 DNA reads TGTGCCAGCAGCTCCTCTAATGAGCAGTTCTTC.

V gene TRBV5-6 combines with J gene TRBJ1-2; no clear D. Germline V lookup: CDR1 SGHDT, CDR2 YYEEEE. The CDR3 is 13 residues long. With 2 bases removed from V and 4 bases from J, the gap between germline ends came to 9 bases. The CDR3 nucleotides read TGTGCCAGCAGCTTTCCCGGAGCCTATGGCTACACCTTC. This gives the protein CASSFPGAYGYTF.

The chain couples TRBV7-3 to TRBJ1-2; TRBD1 matches 7 bases. This CDR3 is 14 amino acids long. After removal of 5 bases from V and 4 bases from J, the junction contained 7 bases not matched to a gene. Germline V CDR1 and CDR2: SGHTA, FQGTGA. CDR3 in amino acids: CASSATGVGYGYTF. The CDR3 region has the DNA TGTGCCAGCAGCGCAACAGGGGTGGGCTATGGCTACACCTTC.

The V gene is TRBV2, the J gene TRBJ1-2, with a tentative D call TRBD1 (5 bases). The CDR3 has 12 residues. V lost 5 bases and J 8 bases, leaving 12 bases between the germline ends. The V gene's germline CDR1 is SNHLY and CDR2 FYNNEI. Here the CDR3 reads CASSSQGLGYTF. CDR3 DNA sequence: TGTGCCAGCAGTAGTCAGGGCCTGGGCTACACCTTC. Using reference TRBV2 and TRBJ1-2 for the parts outside the CDR3, the full variable domain is EPEVTQTPSHQVTQMGQEVILRCVPISNHLYFYWYRQILGQKVEFLVSFYNNEISEKSEIFDDQFSVERPDGSNFTLKIRSTKLEDSAMYFCASSSQGLGYTFGSGTRLTVV.

This rearrangement joins TRBV10-3 to TRBJ2-7, with 10 nucleotides matching TRBD2. Germline CDR1 and CDR2: ENHRY and SYGVKD. CDR3 length: 15 residues. The V gene end was trimmed by 2 bases and the J gene end by 3 bases; junction bases not matched to a gene: 4. CDR3 residues: CAISEPGLALYEQYF. The CDR3 nucleotides are TGTGCCATCAGTGAGCCGGGACTAGCGCTCTACGAGCAGTACTTC.

The V and J genes are TRBV6-6 and TRBJ1-2; no firm D call. V was cut by 6 bases and J by 7 bases, with 18 bases left in between. The CDR3 spans 14 residues. The germline CDR1 and CDR2 sequences are MNHNY and SVGAGI (reference sequence). The CDR3 nucleotides are TGTGCCAGCAGGCCCAGGCTTGGGCTGCGTGGCTACACCTTC. Its translation is CASRPRLGLRGYTF.

This chain uses TRBV27 with TRBJ2-7; 8 positions match TRBD1. Germline lookup yields CDR1 MNHEY and CDR2 SMNVEV (reference sequence). V was pared by 3 bases and J by 5 bases, with 6 bases of the junction left unmatched. The CDR3 totals 14 residues. CDR3 DNA: TGTGCCAGCAGTTTCCAGGGGGCGCGAAACGAGCAGTACTTC. It codes for CASSFQGARNEQYF.

The chain employs TRBV5-4 and TRBJ1-1, with D unresolved. The V gene's germline CDR1 is SGHNT and CDR2 YYREEE (reference sequence). With 0 bases removed from V and 1 base from J, the gap between germline ends came to 4 bases. The length of the CDR3 is 13 residues. The CDR3 here is CASSLGRNTEAFF. The CDR3 coding sequence is TGTGCCAGCAGCTTGGGCAGGAACACTGAAGCTTTCTTT.

The genes are TRBV7-3 and TRBJ2-2; 9 nucleotides align to TRBD1. Germline V gives CDR1 SGHTA, CDR2 FQGTGA. V was pared by 3 bases and J by 3 bases, with 5 bases of the junction left unmatched. The CDR3 runs 16 residues. CDR3 coding DNA: TGTGCCAGCAGCTTCTCCGGGACAGGGTACACCGGGGAGCTGTTTTTT. Translated: CASSFSGTGYTGELFF.

The CDR3 DNA reads as TGCGCCACCCGGGACTTGTACAATGAGCAGTTCTTC. Translated, it gives CATRDLYNEQFF. The V gene is TRBV5-1, the J gene TRBJ2-1, with D possibly matching TRBD2 (6 bases). The CDR3 is 12 residues long. V was pared by 9 bases and J by 4 bases, with 11 bases between. The germline CDR1 and CDR2 sequences are SGHRS and YFSETQ.